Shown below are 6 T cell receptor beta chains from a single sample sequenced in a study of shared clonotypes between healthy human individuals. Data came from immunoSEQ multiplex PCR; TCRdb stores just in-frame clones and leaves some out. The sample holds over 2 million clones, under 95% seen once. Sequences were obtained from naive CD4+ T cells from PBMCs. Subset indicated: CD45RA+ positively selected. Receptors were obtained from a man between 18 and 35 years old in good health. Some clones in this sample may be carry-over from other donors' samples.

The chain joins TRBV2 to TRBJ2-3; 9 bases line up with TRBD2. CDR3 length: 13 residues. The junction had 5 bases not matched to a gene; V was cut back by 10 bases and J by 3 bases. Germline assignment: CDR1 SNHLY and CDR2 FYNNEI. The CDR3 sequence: CAKGSGRTDTQYF. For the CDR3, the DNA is TGTGCCAAAGGTAGCGGGAGAACAGATACGCAGTATTTT.

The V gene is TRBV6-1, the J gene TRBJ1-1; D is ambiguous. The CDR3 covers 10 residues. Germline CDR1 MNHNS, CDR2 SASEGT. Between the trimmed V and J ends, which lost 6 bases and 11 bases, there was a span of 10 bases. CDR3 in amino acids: CASRLTRAFF. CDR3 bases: TGTGCCAGCAGATTGACTAGGGCTTTCTTT.

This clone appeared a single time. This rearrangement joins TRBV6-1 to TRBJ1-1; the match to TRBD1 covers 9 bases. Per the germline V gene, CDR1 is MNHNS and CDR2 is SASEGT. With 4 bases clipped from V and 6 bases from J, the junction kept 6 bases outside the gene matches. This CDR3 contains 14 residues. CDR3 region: CASSASRTGAEAFF. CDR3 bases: TGTGCCAGCAGTGCAAGCCGGACAGGGGCTGAAGCTTTCTTT.

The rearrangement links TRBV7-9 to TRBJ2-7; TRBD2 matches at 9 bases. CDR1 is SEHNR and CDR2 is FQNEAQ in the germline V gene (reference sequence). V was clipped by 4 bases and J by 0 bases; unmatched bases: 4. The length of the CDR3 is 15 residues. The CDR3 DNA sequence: TGTGCCAGCAGCTCGACTAGCGGCAACTCCTACGAGCAGTACTTC. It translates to CASSSTSGNSYEQYF.

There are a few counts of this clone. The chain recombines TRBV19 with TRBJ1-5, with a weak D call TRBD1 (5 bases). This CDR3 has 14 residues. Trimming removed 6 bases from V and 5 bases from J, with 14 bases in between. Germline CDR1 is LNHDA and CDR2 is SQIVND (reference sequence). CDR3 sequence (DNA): TGTGCCAGTAGGAGGGACGACGGTTATCAGCCCCAGCATTTT. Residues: CASRRDDGYQPQHF.

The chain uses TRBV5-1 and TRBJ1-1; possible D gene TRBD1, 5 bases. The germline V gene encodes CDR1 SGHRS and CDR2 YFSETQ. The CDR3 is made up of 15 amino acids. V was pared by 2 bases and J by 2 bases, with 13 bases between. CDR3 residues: CASSLEAGYNTEAFF. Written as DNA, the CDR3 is TGCGCCAGCAGCTTAGAGGCAGGGTACAACACTGAAGCTTTCTTT. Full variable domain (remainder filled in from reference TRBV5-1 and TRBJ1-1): KAGVTQTPRYLIKTRGQQVTLSCSPISGHRSVSWYQQTPGQGLQFLFEYFSETQRNKGNFPGRFSGRQFSNSRSEMNVSTLELGDSALYLCASSLEAGYNTEAFFGQGTRLTVV.